These T cell receptor beta chains were read from a single sample in a study of vaccination and CD4 T cells after COVID-19. Their recognized antigens are unknown. TCRdb re-analysed the PCR reads in MiXCR, keeping a single row per CDR3 protein. The table records about 16,000 distinct CDR3 sequences, about 35% of them present only once. The source material was cultured CD4+ T cells from blood. These receptors all come from a human donor with COVID-19. Both conserved end residues are part of each CDR3. The order of the fields is J gene, clone size, D gene, V gene, CDR3 DNA, CDR3 protein. D genes are given only for firm matches. Size values are once, few and many counts, or a class for expanded clones, and some rows have none.

J gene: TRBJ2-7
clone size: -
D gene: -
V gene: TRBV7-9
CDR3 DNA: TGTGCCAGCAGCCCGCGGACGGTGAGCTCCTACGAGCAGTACTTC
CDR3 protein: CASSPRTVSSYEQYF

J gene: TRBJ1-2
clone size: few
D gene: TRBD1
V gene: TRBV5-4
CDR3 DNA: TGTGCCAGCAGCTTGGGACAGGGGGCGGTTGGCTACACCTTC
CDR3 protein: CASSLGQGAVGYTF

J gene: TRBJ1-1
clone size: -
D gene: TRBD1
V gene: TRBV12-3/TRBV12-4
CDR3 DNA: TGTGCCAGCACCAATTCCCGGACAGGGGGCTGGGGCACTGAAGCTTTCTTT
CDR3 protein: CASTNSRTGGWGTEAFF

J gene: TRBJ2-7
clone size: -
D gene: -
V gene: TRBV20-1
CDR3 DNA: TGCAGTGCTAGAGTCCAGGGGATCCACGAGCAGTACTTC
CDR3 protein: CSARVQGIHEQYF

J gene: TRBJ1-1
clone size: -
D gene: -
V gene: TRBV29-1
CDR3 DNA: TGCAGCGTTGAAGTTATTAGCACTGAAGCTTTCTTT
CDR3 protein: CSVEVISTEAFF

J gene: TRBJ1-2
clone size: -
D gene: -
V gene: TRBV28
CDR3 DNA: TGTGCCAGCAGTTTGGCCGACCGAATGGGGCCTAACTATGGCTACACCTTC
CDR3 protein: CASSLADRMGPNYGYTF

J gene: TRBJ2-7
clone size: -
D gene: TRBD1
V gene: TRBV27
CDR3 DNA: TGTGCCAACAGTTTTCGGGGACAGGGACCCTACGAGCAGTACTTC
CDR3 protein: CANSFRGQGPYEQYF

J gene: TRBJ2-1
clone size: -
D gene: TRBD1
V gene: TRBV7-2
CDR3 DNA: TGTGCCAGCAGCCCAGGGACAGGTTCCCTCCATGAGCAGTTCTTC
CDR3 protein: CASSPGTGSLHEQFF

J gene: TRBJ1-5
clone size: -
D gene: -
V gene: TRBV5-1
CDR3 DNA: TGCGCCAGCAGCTGGGGGGAGGCCCCGACTAGGGGCAATCAGCCCCAGCATTTT
CDR3 protein: CASSWGEAPTRGNQPQHF

J gene: TRBJ1-5
clone size: -
D gene: -
V gene: TRBV30
CDR3 DNA: TGTGCCTGGAGGTCCGGCGGTGGAGGGATAGGTCAGCCCCAGCATTTT
CDR3 protein: CAWRSGGGGIGQPQHF

J gene: TRBJ2-3
clone size: -
D gene: TRBD1
V gene: TRBV25-1
CDR3 DNA: TGTGCCAGCAGGGACAGGGGGGCAGATACGCAGTATTTT
CDR3 protein: CASRDRGADTQYF

J gene: TRBJ2-5
clone size: -
D gene: -
V gene: TRBV11-2
CDR3 DNA: TGTGCCAGCAGCCTAGAGGGAGAGACCCAGTACTTC
CDR3 protein: CASSLEGETQYF

J gene: TRBJ1-3
clone size: -
D gene: -
V gene: TRBV6-1
CDR3 DNA: TGTGCCAGTAAGGAGGGGGGATCTGGAAACACCATATATTTT
CDR3 protein: CASKEGGSGNTIYF

J gene: TRBJ2-7
clone size: -
D gene: -
V gene: TRBV27
CDR3 DNA: TGTGCCAGCAGCATTACTTGGACGGATTACGAGCAGTACTTC
CDR3 protein: CASSITWTDYEQYF

J gene: TRBJ2-5
clone size: few
D gene: TRBD2
V gene: TRBV20-1
CDR3 DNA: TGCAGTGCTACGCTACTAGCGGGGGGGCCCGGGGAGACCCAGTACTTC
CDR3 protein: CSATLLAGGPGETQYF

J gene: TRBJ1-2
clone size: -
D gene: -
V gene: TRBV28
CDR3 DNA: TGTGCCAGCACCCTGGGGGGGGCTTCCGGCTACACCTTC
CDR3 protein: CASTLGGASGYTF

J gene: TRBJ1-5
clone size: medium-sized
D gene: -
V gene: TRBV20-1
CDR3 DNA: TGCAGTGCTAGGGCGACAGGTGCCAATCAGCCCCAGCATTTT
CDR3 protein: CSARATGANQPQHF

J gene: TRBJ1-1
clone size: -
D gene: TRBD1
V gene: TRBV9
CDR3 DNA: TGTGCCAGCAGCGAACCCCAGGGGGCGCACACTGAAGCTTTCTTT
CDR3 protein: CASSEPQGAHTEAFF

J gene: TRBJ2-7
clone size: -
D gene: TRBD1
V gene: TRBV20-1
CDR3 DNA: TGCAGTGCCGCATCGGGGACAGGGGGAAATGAGCAGTACTTC
CDR3 protein: CSAASGTGGNEQYF

J gene: TRBJ2-1
clone size: -
D gene: -
V gene: TRBV2
CDR3 DNA: TGTGCCAGCAGTCGTTCTCCGGGGGCCAATGAGCAGTTCTTC
CDR3 protein: CASSRSPGANEQFF

J gene: TRBJ1-5
clone size: few
D gene: -
V gene: TRBV5-1
CDR3 DNA: TGCGCCAGCAGCTTGGACGGTCCTCCTCAGCATTTT
CDR3 protein: CASSLDGPPQHF

J gene: TRBJ2-1
clone size: few
D gene: TRBD2
V gene: TRBV6-5
CDR3 DNA: TGTGCCAGCAGTTGGGGACTAGCGGGGAGCTACAATGAGCAGTTCTTC
CDR3 protein: CASSWGLAGSYNEQFF

J gene: TRBJ2-7
clone size: -
D gene: TRBD1
V gene: TRBV7-8
CDR3 DNA: TGTGCCAGCAGCTTAGCTTCCGGACAGGTCCGCTACGAGCAGTACTTC
CDR3 protein: CASSLASGQVRYEQYF

J gene: TRBJ1-2
clone size: few
D gene: TRBD1
V gene: TRBV7-2
CDR3 DNA: TGTGCCAGCAGCATCAGGGGGGAGAATGGCTACACCTTC
CDR3 protein: CASSIRGENGYTF

J gene: TRBJ2-5
clone size: few
D gene: -
V gene: TRBV20-1
CDR3 DNA: TGCAGTGCTAGGTGGGGAGAGACCCAGTACTTC
CDR3 protein: CSARWGETQYF

J gene: TRBJ2-5
clone size: few
D gene: TRBD2
V gene: TRBV19
CDR3 DNA: TGTGCCAGTAGACTTTCTAGCGGGGGGGCGGAGACCCAGTACTTC
CDR3 protein: CASRLSSGGAETQYF

J gene: TRBJ2-5
clone size: few
D gene: -
V gene: TRBV27
CDR3 DNA: TGTGCCAGCAGTTTTAACTGGGAGCGAGAGACCCAGTACTTC
CDR3 protein: CASSFNWERETQYF

J gene: TRBJ2-3
clone size: -
D gene: TRBD2
V gene: TRBV19
CDR3 DNA: TGTGCCAGTAGTACAAGAAGCGGGGGCGGCACAGATACGCAGTATTTT
CDR3 protein: CASSTRSGGGTDTQYF

J gene: TRBJ1-5
clone size: few
D gene: TRBD1
V gene: TRBV19
CDR3 DNA: TGTGCCAGTACCACGGACAGGGGCGATAGTAGCAATCAGCCCCAGCATTTT
CDR3 protein: CASTTDRGDSSNQPQHF

J gene: TRBJ1-3
clone size: -
D gene: -
V gene: TRBV11-2
CDR3 DNA: TGTGCCAGCAGCTTAGCAGGGGCTGGTACTGGAAACACCATATATTTT
CDR3 protein: CASSLAGAGTGNTIYF

J gene: TRBJ2-2
clone size: -
D gene: -
V gene: TRBV7-7
CDR3 DNA: TGTGCTAGCAGCTTTTCCGACAGGTCGGTCACCGGGGAGCTGTTTTTT
CDR3 protein: CASSFSDRSVTGELFF

J gene: TRBJ1-5
clone size: -
D gene: -
V gene: TRBV4-1
CDR3 DNA: TGCGCCAGCAGCCAAGATAATAAGGGGGTATATCAGCCCCAGCATTTT
CDR3 protein: CASSQDNKGVYQPQHF

J gene: TRBJ1-6
clone size: -
D gene: -
V gene: TRBV19
CDR3 DNA: TGTGCCAGTCAGGGCTATAATTCACCCCTCCACTTT
CDR3 protein: CASQGYNSPLHF

J gene: TRBJ1-6
clone size: few
D gene: -
V gene: TRBV5-8
CDR3 DNA: TGTGCCAGCAGCTTGAACCCGAATTCACCCCTCCACTTT
CDR3 protein: CASSLNPNSPLHF

J gene: TRBJ2-7
clone size: -
D gene: -
V gene: TRBV6-1
CDR3 DNA: TGTGCCAGCAAACTCAGGGGAAGCATTTACGAGCAGTACTTC
CDR3 protein: CASKLRGSIYEQYF

J gene: TRBJ1-5
clone size: few
D gene: -
V gene: TRBV6-1
CDR3 DNA: TGTGCCAGCAGTGAAGGTACGGGGTACAATCAGCCCCAGCATTTT
CDR3 protein: CASSEGTGYNQPQHF

J gene: TRBJ1-5
clone size: -
D gene: -
V gene: TRBV9
CDR3 DNA: TGTGCCAGCAGCGTTGAAGGGTCAGGCAATCAGCCCCAGCATTTT
CDR3 protein: CASSVEGSGNQPQHF

J gene: TRBJ1-2
clone size: -
D gene: -
V gene: TRBV27
CDR3 DNA: TGTGCCAGCAGTCATCGGTTCGGCGCCTCCTATGGCTACACCTTC
CDR3 protein: CASSHRFGASYGYTF

J gene: TRBJ2-7
clone size: -
D gene: TRBD1
V gene: TRBV6-5
CDR3 DNA: TGTGCCAGCAGTTACCCGACCGGGACAGGGCTGTACGAGCAGTACTTC
CDR3 protein: CASSYPTGTGLYEQYF

J gene: TRBJ2-1
clone size: -
D gene: TRBD2
V gene: TRBV20-1
CDR3 DNA: TGCAGTGCCCATGGACTAGCGGGGGACAATGAGCAGTTCTTC
CDR3 protein: CSAHGLAGDNEQFF

J gene: TRBJ1-5
clone size: -
D gene: -
V gene: TRBV18
CDR3 DNA: TGTGCCAGCTCATCCTTGACAGGACTCAATCAGCCCCAGCATTTT
CDR3 protein: CASSSLTGLNQPQHF

J gene: TRBJ2-5
clone size: -
D gene: -
V gene: TRBV18
CDR3 DNA: TGTGCCAGCTCTCGCACTGCAATGGCAGAGACCCAGTACTTC
CDR3 protein: CASSRTAMAETQYF

J gene: TRBJ2-2
clone size: -
D gene: -
V gene: TRBV2
CDR3 DNA: TGTGCCAGCAGTCGACCCGGGACCTACGAGGGGGAGCTGTTTTTT
CDR3 protein: CASSRPGTYEGELFF

J gene: TRBJ1-3
clone size: -
D gene: -
V gene: TRBV6-1
CDR3 DNA: TGTGCCAGCAGTCGGGACTCCTCGTTGAGCTCTGGAAACACCATATATTTT
CDR3 protein: CASSRDSSLSSGNTIYF

J gene: TRBJ2-1
clone size: few
D gene: TRBD2
V gene: TRBV20-1
CDR3 DNA: TGCAGTGCTAGAGATCGATTCGCAGCCGGGAGCGGGAGGGACAATGAGCAGTTCTTC
CDR3 protein: CSARDRFAAGSGRDNEQFF

J gene: TRBJ2-7
clone size: -
D gene: -
V gene: TRBV25-1
CDR3 DNA: TGTGCCAGCAGTGATCACAGACTCTCCTACGAGCAGTACTTC
CDR3 protein: CASSDHRLSYEQYF

J gene: TRBJ1-2
clone size: few
D gene: -
V gene: TRBV30
CDR3 DNA: TGTGCCTGGAGTGCCGGGAAGGAGCACTATGGCTACACCTTC
CDR3 protein: CAWSAGKEHYGYTF

J gene: TRBJ2-3
clone size: few
D gene: TRBD2
V gene: TRBV7-9
CDR3 DNA: TGTGCCAGCAGCTCACGGGCTAGCGGGCCGCTCCGGGCAGATACGCAGTATTTT
CDR3 protein: CASSSRASGPLRADTQYF

J gene: TRBJ1-5
clone size: -
D gene: TRBD1
V gene: TRBV4-3
CDR3 DNA: TGCGCCAGCAGCCAGTTAATGACAGGGGAGCAGCCCCAGCATTTT
CDR3 protein: CASSQLMTGEQPQHF

J gene: TRBJ1-5
clone size: -
D gene: -
V gene: TRBV12-3/TRBV12-4
CDR3 DNA: TGTGCCAGCAGGCTAATACAGGGAAACGGGGATCAGCCCCAGCATTTT
CDR3 protein: CASRLIQGNGDQPQHF

J gene: TRBJ1-5
clone size: few
D gene: TRBD1
V gene: TRBV20-1
CDR3 DNA: TGCAGTGCTAAAAACCCTCCGGGACAGGGCAGGGGGCCCCAGCATTTT
CDR3 protein: CSAKNPPGQGRGPQHF

J gene: TRBJ2-3
clone size: few
D gene: TRBD1
V gene: TRBV10-3
CDR3 DNA: TGTGCCGCACTCACCGGGACAGGGGGCGCAGATACGCAGTATTTT
CDR3 protein: CAALTGTGGADTQYF

J gene: TRBJ1-1
clone size: -
D gene: -
V gene: TRBV18
CDR3 DNA: TGTGCCAGCTCACCCACAAGGATGGTCACTGAAGCTTTCTTT
CDR3 protein: CASSPTRMVTEAFF

J gene: TRBJ1-1
clone size: -
D gene: -
V gene: TRBV6-5
CDR3 DNA: TGTGCCAGCAGTTACGCACAGGGAGAAACTTTCTTT
CDR3 protein: CASSYAQGETFF

J gene: TRBJ2-7
clone size: -
D gene: -
V gene: TRBV12-5
CDR3 DNA: TGTGCTAGTGGCCGCAACGAGCAGTACTTC
CDR3 protein: CASGRNEQYF

J gene: TRBJ2-4
clone size: -
D gene: TRBD2
V gene: TRBV5-6
CDR3 DNA: TGTGCCAGCAGCTTGGTCCTAGCGGGGGGAGCCAAAAACATTCAGTACTTC
CDR3 protein: CASSLVLAGGAKNIQYF

J gene: TRBJ1-1
clone size: few
D gene: TRBD1
V gene: TRBV7-9
CDR3 DNA: TGTGCCGCACCAGGGGGGGGGTCCGAGATGGCTTTCTTT
CDR3 protein: CAAPGGGSEMAFF

J gene: TRBJ1-2
clone size: few
D gene: TRBD1
V gene: TRBV10-3
CDR3 DNA: TGTGCCATCAGTGAGTCGCCCGGGACAGGGCGCGGCTACACCTTC
CDR3 protein: CAISESPGTGRGYTF

J gene: TRBJ1-1
clone size: -
D gene: TRBD1
V gene: TRBV7-6
CDR3 DNA: TGTGCCAGCAGCATCACAGGGGGTGACACTGAAGCTTTCTTT
CDR3 protein: CASSITGGDTEAFF

J gene: TRBJ1-2
clone size: -
D gene: -
V gene: TRBV20-1
CDR3 DNA: TGCAGTGCTAACTCCCCCGGGGGCATTGTGTATGGCTACACCTTC
CDR3 protein: CSANSPGGIVYGYTF